The 8 T cell receptor beta chains reported below all come from one sample, sequenced in a study of identical twins. TCRdb recomputed calls from the 5' RACE reads with MiXCR, one row per CDR3 protein. The sample consists of some 97,000 distinct CDR3 sequences, less than 6.5% of them appearing once. The sequenced material came from memory T cells sorted from blood. Receptors were obtained from a woman aged 45-59 years in good health.

This clonotype was observed a few times. This sequence joins TRBV12-3 or TRBV12-4 and TRBJ2-1, with 11 bases fitting TRBD2. The CDR3 contains 17 residues. Trimming at V came to 3 bases and at J to 7 bases, leaving 11 bases not matched to a gene. CDR3 DNA sequence: TGTGCCAGCAGTTTTGGGGCTAGCGGGAGGAAGTGGAATGAGCAGTTCTTC. It specifies CASSFGASGRKWNEQFF.

The rearrangement links TRBV29-1 to TRBJ2-2, with D uncertain. Germline V gene data show CDR1 as SQVTM and CDR2 as ANQGSEA. The CDR3 extends over 13 amino acids. V lost 8 bases to trimming and J lost 1 base, with 11 bases between them. CDR3 sequence: CSFLGLNTGELFF. For the CDR3, the DNA is TGCAGCTTTCTAGGGCTGAACACCGGGGAGCTGTTTTTT.

V usage is TRBV6-5 and J usage is TRBJ2-1; either TRBD1 or TRBD2 may fit D (5 bases each). V was clipped by 5 bases and J by 5 bases, with 13 bases between them. The germline gives CDR1 MNHEY, CDR2 SVGAGI. This CDR3 comprises 14 residues. CDR3 bases: TGTGCCAGCAGTCCTAGCAGGGCCAACAATGAGCAGTTCTTC. Protein sequence: CASSPSRANNEQFF.

This clonotype came up many times. J is TRBJ2-2 and V is TRBV12-3 or TRBV12-4; D gene ambiguous. Trimming cost V 3 bases and J 7 bases, with 15 bases left between them. The CDR3 is made up of 15 amino acids. The CDR3 bases are TGTGCCAGCAGTTTTCTTCTTGGGTTAGACGGGGAGCTGTTTTTT. Protein product: CASSFLLGLDGELFF.

This clonotype is judged medium-sized. The chain links TRBV28 to TRBJ1-1, with D perhaps matching TRBD1 (6 bases). CDR3 size: 15 residues. Trimming took 3 bases from V and 5 from J, leaving 16 bases between them. CDR1 MDHEN and CDR2 SYDVKM come from the germline V gene. The CDR3 coding sequence is TGTGCCAGCAGTTTGTGGGGGGGCGGAAGGACTGAAGCTTTCTTT. As protein: CASSLWGGGRTEAFF.

This clonotype has ten or more counts. The V call is TRBV6-2 or TRBV6-3, the J call TRBJ2-7, with TRBD2 identical over 9 bases. CDR3 length: 13 amino acids. Germline V gene lookup returns CDR1 MNHEY and CDR2 SVGEGT. Trimming cost V 8 bases and J 2 bases; bases outside gene matches: 4. The CDR3 is CASGASGAYEQYF. CDR3 in DNA: TGTGCCAGCGGAGCTAGCGGGGCCTACGAGCAGTACTTC.

This clonotype came up a few times. V and J are TRBV19 and TRBJ1-2; TRBD1 matches 10 bases. The germline gives CDR1 LNHDA, CDR2 SQIVND (reference sequence). J was trimmed by 5 bases and V by 7 bases; bases with no gene match: 4. There are 13 residues in the CDR3. Here the CDR3 DNA reads TGTGCCAGTACTAAGGACAGGGGGTATGGCTACACCTTC. Its translation is CASTKDRGYGYTF.

The sample holds many counts of this clonotype. CDR3: CSASDRQGALNEQFF. CDR3 nucleotide sequence: TGCAGTGCTAGCGATAGACAGGGGGCGCTGAATGAGCAGTTCTTC. The V call is TRBV20-1, the J call TRBJ2-1; TRBD1 aligns across 10 bases. Germline V lookup: CDR1 DFQATT, CDR2 SNEGSKA (reference sequence). V lost 3 bases and J lost 7; bases outside the gene matches: 9. The length of the CDR3 is 15 residues.